One sample yielded the 14 T cell receptor beta chains listed below, sequenced in a study of regulatory T cells in long-lasting Graves disease. Arm-PCR of CDR3 regions and iRepertoire HTBI primers were the basis on which TCR beta libraries were built. TCRdb processed the multiplex PCR reads anew with MiXCR; each CDR3 protein has one entry. The table has 540,000 or so distinct CDR3 sequences, approximately 12% seen once; the top ten hold 10%. The time point was: newly diagnosed GD, antithyroid drugs for less than 3 months. RNA from PBMCs was the source of the TCR library. The sample was also reused in another study, on T cells in Graves' hyperthyroidism and ophthalmopathy.

The sample was peripheral blood mononuclear cells (PBMCs), taken at new diagnosis, from a patient treated with antithyroid drugs. Receptors were obtained from a man aged 30 to 45 with Graves disease.

The table lists this clonotype with a few counts. The V call is TRBV19, the J call TRBJ2-5; D uncertain. Germline V gene sequence: CDR1 LNHDA, CDR2 SQIVND (reference sequence). CDR3 length: 13 amino acids. V gave up 5 bases and J gave up 5 bases, with 12 bases separating them. The CDR3 DNA is TGTGCCAGTAGTCAAGGGTTCTTGGAGACCCAGTACTTC. Protein sequence: CASSQGFLETQYF.

This clonotype showed up many times. The chain couples TRBV2 to TRBJ1-1; unclear D gene. Between the trimmed V and J ends, which lost 9 bases and 1 base, there was a span of 6 bases. Germline V CDR1 and CDR2: SNHLY, FYNNEI. The CDR3 extends over 11 amino acids. In nucleotides, the CDR3 is TGTGCCAGAGGAGGGAACACTGAAGCTTTCTTT. Its protein product is CARGGNTEAFF.

Ten or more counts support this clonotype. The CDR3 loop is CASSLAGRQPQHF. For the CDR3, the DNA is TGTGCCAGCAGTTTGGCAGGGAGGCAGCCCCAGCATTTT. V usage is TRBV12-3 or TRBV12-4 and J usage is TRBJ1-5, with TRBD1 as a possible D gene (5 bases). The CDR3 covers 13 residues. Trimming stripped 3 bases from V and 7 bases from J, with 10 bases between.

This clonotype was recorded at least ten times. The CDR3, as DNA: TGTGCCAGCAGCTTGGAGGGACTAGCGTATTACAATGAGCAGTTCTTC. Translated: CASSLEGLAYYNEQFF. The chain has TRBV7-2 and TRBJ2-1, with TRBD2 identical over 10 bases. The CDR3 is 16 residues long. The ends lost 3 bases at V and 4 bases at J; junction bases unmatched: 6. Germline lookup yields CDR1 SGHTA and CDR2 FQGNSA.

This clonotype was observed a handful of times. The V gene is TRBV6-1, the J gene TRBJ1-2; D is uncertain. This CDR3 has 14 amino acids. Germline V gene sequence: CDR1 MNHNS, CDR2 SASEGT. The V gene lost 6 bases and the J gene lost 4 bases, with 15 bases spanning the gap. The CDR3 here is CASRSLTVLYGYTF. The CDR3 DNA is TGTGCCAGCAGATCCCTGACGGTTCTCTATGGCTACACCTTC.

The rearrangement links TRBV20-1 to TRBJ2-1; D is perhaps TRBD2 (5 bases). The CDR3 loop spans 14 amino acids. The germline V gene encodes CDR1 DFQATT and CDR2 SNEGSKA (reference sequence). V was cut by 5 bases and J by 1 base, with 12 bases left in between. The CDR3 reads CSAAEVRSYNEQFF. CDR3 bases: TGCAGTGCTGCGGAGGTCCGTTCCTACAATGAGCAGTTCTTC.

In its sample, this clonotype was seen once. The rearrangement joins TRBV3-1 to TRBJ2-1; no definite D call. Germline CDR1 and CDR2: LGHDT and YNNKEL (reference sequence). The CDR3 totals 18 residues. V was cut by 0 bases and J by 0 bases, with 15 bases left in between. The CDR3 DNA follows: TGTGCCAGCAGCCAAGAGGGATTTGGAGTCAGCTCCTACAATGAGCAGTTCTTC. Protein product: CASSQEGFGVSSYNEQFF.

A remark on this clonotype: This clone may be a read error of a much larger clone one base away. The chain links TRBV3-1 to TRBJ1-5; D is unclear. Germline values: CDR1 LGHDT, CDR2 YNNKEL (reference sequence). The CDR3 has 17 amino acids. Between the trimmed V and J ends, which lost 0 bases and 4 bases, there was a span of 16 bases. The CDR3 sequence is CASSQDSRRTPNQPQHF. CDR3 in DNA: TGTGCCAGCAGCCAAGACAGTCGCAGGACCCCAAATCAGCCCCAGCATTTT.

This clonotype was observed many times. CDR3 sequence reads: CASSPRNSAGETQYF. The DNA for the CDR3 is TGTGCCAGCAGCCCCAGGAACAGCGCGGGAGAGACCCAGTACTTC. The genes are TRBV9 and TRBJ2-5, with TRBD2 as a possible D gene (5 bases). The length of the CDR3 is 15 residues. Between the trimmed V and J ends, which lost 4 bases and 4 bases, there was a span of 17 bases. Per the germline V gene, CDR1 is SGDLS and CDR2 is YYNGEE.

At least ten counts were recorded for this clonotype. The chain joins TRBV20-1 to TRBJ2-7; the D gene is possibly TRBD2 (5 bases). The V gene lost 3 bases and the J gene lost 5 bases, with 23 bases spanning the gap. The CDR3 covers 16 residues. Germline V gene data show CDR1 as DFQATT and CDR2 as SNEGSKA (reference sequence). The CDR3 sequence is CSASPSRRLRPNEQYF. DNA for the CDR3: TGCAGTGCTAGCCCCTCTAGGAGGCTTCGCCCCAACGAGCAGTACTTC.

This chain joins TRBV27 and TRBJ1-6; D remains ambiguous. V dropped 7 bases and J dropped 5 bases, with 15 bases sitting between them. The CDR3 spans 15 residues. The germline gives CDR1 MNHEY, CDR2 SMNVEV (reference sequence). The DNA of the CDR3 is TGTGCCAGCACCCGGTCCACGGCGGATAATTCACCCCTCCACTTT. It codes for CASTRSTADNSPLHF.

This clonotype was detected many times. V usage is TRBV12-5 and J usage is TRBJ2-1; 10 bases line up with TRBD2. Germline V gives CDR1 LGHNT, CDR2 FRNRAP. The ends lost 1 base at V and 6 bases at J; junction bases unmatched: 9. The CDR3 has 17 residues. The CDR3 nucleotides are TGTGCTAGTGGTTTGGACCTTACTAGCGGGACATCCAATGAGCAGTTCTTC. The encoded protein is CASGLDLTSGTSNEQFF.

This clonotype came up many times. The gene calls are TRBV28 and TRBJ2-3, with 9 bases matching TRBD1. Germline-derived CDR1 and CDR2 are MDHEN and SYDVKM. The ends lost 6 bases at V and 4 bases at J; junction bases unmatched: 5. The CDR3 spans 14 residues. The CDR3 region is CASRQDRGADTQYF. The CDR3, as DNA: TGTGCCAGCAGACAAGACAGGGGGGCAGATACGCAGTATTTT.

Comments on this clonotype: It may be a read error: a sequence one base away is much more abundant. The CDR3 nucleotides read TGTGCCAGCAGTTACTCTGCGGTCCAAGAGGCCCAGTACTTC. Encoded protein: CASSYSAVQEAQYF. V usage is TRBV6-9 and J usage is TRBJ2-5; no firm D call. Germline V lookup: CDR1 MNHGY, CDR2 SVAAGI. The length of the CDR3 is 14 residues.